The 21 T cell receptor beta chains in this list originate from one sample, sequenced in a study of shared clonotypes between healthy human individuals. The table came from immunoSEQ multiplex PCR; TCRdb's copy has only in-frame clones and leaves some out. The table has about a million clones, about 74% seen once. Sequencing was done on a sample of memory CD4+ T cells sorted from blood. Subset denoted: CD45RA-negative fraction. These receptors came from a man aged 18 to 29 in good health.

This sequence joins TRBV7-9 and TRBJ2-1; TRBD2 agrees at 7 bases. The CDR3 loop spans 13 amino acids. The V gene end was trimmed by 11 bases and the J gene end by 3 bases; junction bases not matched to a gene: 7. Germline V gene sequence: CDR1 SEHNR, CDR2 FQNEAQ (reference sequence). CDR3 residues: CAGSGIYYNEQFF. The CDR3 nucleotides read TGTGCCGGAAGCGGGATTTACTACAATGAGCAGTTCTTC.

Notes on this clone: Different DNA sequences within this sample yield the same CDR3. The CDR3 bases are TGTGCCAGCAGTTACTCGAAAGGGTATGGCTACACCTTC. This gives the protein CASSYSKGYGYTF. This rearrangement joins TRBV6-5 to TRBJ1-2; D gene unclear. The CDR3 spans 13 residues. Germline V lookup: CDR1 MNHEY, CDR2 SVGAGI. Trimming pared 0 bases from V and 5 bases from J, leaving 7 bases between.

This clone has a count of ten or more. The rearrangement links TRBV14 to TRBJ1-6; D is possibly TRBD1 (5 bases). This CDR3 is 14 amino acids long. V lost 1 base and J 10 bases, leaving 11 bases between the germline ends. Germline assignment: CDR1 SGHDN and CDR2 FVKESK. CDR3 DNA sequence: TGTGCCAGCAGCCAAGTAGGGGTTCGATCACCCCTCCACTTT. Translation: CASSQVGVRSPLHF.

V usage is TRBV5-6 and J usage is TRBJ1-1; perhaps TRBD1 as D (5 bases). Germline CDR1 is SGHDT and CDR2 is YYEEEE. V lost 1 base to trimming and J lost 9 bases, with 13 bases between them. This CDR3 is built from 13 residues. The CDR3 spells CASSLLGTDQAFF. CDR3 nucleotide sequence: TGTGCCAGCAGCTTGCTCGGGACGGACCAAGCTTTCTTT.

The J gene is TRBJ2-7, the V gene TRBV6-1; no clear D. V was trimmed by 7 bases and J by 3 bases, leaving 13 bases between them. This CDR3 has 13 amino acids. In germline, CDR1 is MNHNS, CDR2 SASEGT. CDR3 in DNA: TGTGCCAGCACCTCTTTAGAAGGCTACGAGCAGTACTTC. Translation gives CASTSLEGYEQYF.

As to this clone: In this CDR3 the conserved last residue, phenylalanine or tryptophan, is missing, so a read error is likely. No DNA is shown, since the ends of the CDR3 on it are uncertain; the CDR3 is the one TCRdb lists. V usage is TRBV6-1 and J usage is TRBJ1-3; the listed D gene, TRBD1, was not tested against the DNA. Germline CDR1 and CDR2: MNHNS and SASEGT. Inclusive of both ends, the CDR3 amounts to 11 amino acids. CDR3: CASSAGTGLRS.

The chain has TRBV28 and TRBJ1-4, with a possible D match to TRBD1 (5 bases). The CDR3 length is 18 residues. Germline V gene sequence: CDR1 MDHEN, CDR2 SYDVKM. Trimming took off 1 base at V and 4 bases at J, with 19 bases between the two ends. The CDR3 here is CASSLYGSIGAGNEKLFF. The CDR3 DNA reads TGTGCCAGCAGTTTATATGGGTCGATCGGGGCGGGTAATGAAAAACTGTTTTTT.

The V call is TRBV5-1, the J call TRBJ1-2; the D is unclear. Trimming stripped 0 bases from V and 6 bases from J, with 12 bases between. The CDR3 spans 14 residues. Germline CDR1 SGHRS, CDR2 YFSETQ. The CDR3 is CASSLASGFDGYTF. CDR3 bases: TGCGCCAGCAGCTTGGCGTCAGGTTTCGATGGCTACACCTTC.

J is TRBJ2-7 and V is TRBV6-1; D perhaps matches TRBD2 (6 bases). Germline V CDR1 and CDR2: MNHNS, SASEGT. The CDR3 runs 14 residues. Deletions cut 6 bases from V and 4 bases from J, with 16 bases between. Here the CDR3 reads CASREGGGRYEQYF. The CDR3 nucleotides are TGTGCCAGCAGGGAGGGCGGTGGAAGATACGAGCAGTACTTC.

This clone was picked up a small number of times. V usage is TRBV7-8 and J usage is TRBJ2-7; tentatively, D is TRBD1 or TRBD2 (7 bases each). The V gene lost 3 bases and the J gene lost 2 bases, with 17 bases spanning the gap. The CDR3 is made up of 16 amino acids. Per germline, CDR1 SGHVS and CDR2 FQNEAQ. CDR3 region: CASSFSRGTEPYEQYF. The CDR3 coding sequence is TGTGCCAGCAGCTTTTCGCGGGGGACAGAGCCCTACGAGCAGTACTTC.

A note on this clone: Other DNA sequences in the sample encode the same CDR3. This chain links TRBV7-9 with TRBJ1-5; D uncertain. Trimming pared 3 bases from V and 7 bases from J, leaving 7 bases between. Germline V lookup: CDR1 SEHNR, CDR2 FQNEAQ (reference sequence). This CDR3 contains 12 residues. The chain's CDR3 is CASSLDNQPQHF. The DNA for the CDR3 is TGTGCCAGCAGCTTGGATAACCAGCCCCAGCATTTT. Looking up the rest from reference TRBV7-9 and TRBJ1-5 gives the full variable domain: DTGVSQNPRHKITKRGQNVTFRCDPISEHNRLYWYRQTLGQGPEFLTYFQNEAQLEKSRLLSDRFSAERPKGSFSTLEIQRTEQGDSAMYLCASSLDNQPQHFGDGTRLSIL.

The chain has TRBV15 and TRBJ1-4, with a tentative D call TRBD1 (5 bases). This CDR3 comprises 15 residues. Germline V gene lookup returns CDR1 LNHNV and CDR2 YYDKDF (reference sequence). V shed 9 bases and J shed 7 bases, with 21 bases lying between them. CDR3 nucleotide sequence: TGTGCCACGAGCCCCCGAGGGGTCCCTGGTGAAAAACTGTTTTTT. Amino acid sequence: CATSPRGVPGEKLFF.

About this clone itself: An end of the junction differs from the germline gene, which may be a read error. At the DNA level, this CDR3 is encoded by other sequences in the same sample as well. V gene TRBV6-6 combines with J gene TRBJ2-7; the D is unclear. Germline V lookup: CDR1 MNHNY, CDR2 SVGAGI (reference sequence). CDR3 size: 14 residues. The CDR3 coding sequence is TGTGCCAGCAGTTACAGGCAGAGCTCCTACGAGCAGTACTTT. Its protein product is CASSYRQSSYEQYF.

This clone was seen just once. The rearrangement uses TRBV27 and TRBJ2-7; TRBD1 agrees at 11 bases. This CDR3 is 17 amino acids long. Trimming took 4 bases from V and 0 from J; bases not matched to a gene: 8. Germline CDR1 and CDR2: MNHEY and SMNVEV (reference sequence). CDR3 sequence reads: CASSSLGTGGYSYEQYF. DNA of the CDR3: TGTGCCAGCAGTTCCCTCGGGACAGGGGGGTACTCCTACGAGCAGTACTTC.

The V and J genes are TRBV2 and TRBJ2-2; D gene ambiguous. Germline CDR1 is SNHLY and CDR2 is FYNNEI. The CDR3 covers 15 residues. V was trimmed by 7 bases and J by 0 bases, leaving 12 bases between them. The CDR3 DNA reads TGTGCCAGCACCGGGCGCCTATCGAACACCGGGGAGCTGTTTTTT. It codes for CASTGRLSNTGELFF.

The chain recombines TRBV5-1 with TRBJ2-7; 11 bases line up with TRBD2. Per the germline V gene, CDR1 is SGHRS and CDR2 is YFSETQ. J was trimmed by 3 bases and V by 4 bases; bases with no gene match: 6. This CDR3 is 15 amino acids long. The chain's CDR3 is CASSRVAGGLYEQYF. In nucleotides, the CDR3 is TGCGCCAGCAGCCGGGTAGCGGGGGGGCTCTACGAGCAGTACTTC.

A single count supports this clone. A read error may produce the germline difference seen at one junction end. The chain recombines TRBV5-4 with TRBJ2-7; possible D gene TRBD1, 5 bases. CDR3 length: 18 residues. Looked up from germline, CDR1 is SGHNT and CDR2 is YYREEE (reference sequence). CDR3 sequence (DNA): TGCGCCAGCAGCCTCGAAGGGGCCTCGCTCCGTATAAGGCTCGAGCAGTACTTC. The encoded protein is CASSLEGASLRIRLEQYF.

This chain connects TRBV7-2 to TRBJ2-1, with 11 bases lining up with TRBD2. V gave up 7 bases and J gave up 2 bases; unmatched junction bases: 4. The germline gives CDR1 SGHTA, CDR2 FQGNSA. CDR3 size: 15 residues. Here the CDR3 reads CASTSGGFPYNEQFF. CDR3 sequence (DNA): TGTGCCAGCACTAGCGGGGGGTTTCCCTACAATGAGCAGTTCTTC.

A note on this clone: This sample includes further DNA sequences coding for the same CDR3. The gene calls are TRBV12-5 and TRBJ2-5, with TRBD1 identical over 7 bases. Looked up from germline, CDR1 is LGHNT and CDR2 is FRNRAP. V lost 5 bases to trimming and J lost 2 bases; unmatched junction nucleotides: 5. CDR3 size: 14 residues. This chain's CDR3 is CASGPGTVQETQYF. In DNA, the CDR3 is TGTGCTAGTGGTCCCGGGACAGTACAAGAGACCCAGTACTTC. Full variable domain (remainder filled in from reference TRBV12-5 and TRBJ2-5): DARVTQTPRHKVTEMGQEVTMRCQPILGHNTVFWYRQTMMQGLELLAYFRNRAPLDDSGMPKDRFSAEMPDATLATLKIQPSEPRDSAVYFCASGPGTVQETQYFGPGTRLLVL.

The chain joins TRBV11-2 to TRBJ2-3; a possible D gene is TRBD1 (5 bases). The V gene lost 2 bases and the J gene lost 0 bases, with 12 bases spanning the gap. The CDR3 contains 16 residues. Germline V gives CDR1 SGHAT, CDR2 FQNNGV. The CDR3 nucleotides are TGTGCCAGCAGCTTAAGGGGTACCACTAGCACAGATACGCAGTATTTT. It translates to CASSLRGTTSTDTQYF. The full variable domain, in which reference TRBV11-2 and TRBJ2-3 provide the parts outside the CDR3, is EAGVAQSPRYKIIEKRQSVAFWCNPISGHATLYWYQQILGQGPKLLIQFQNNGVVDDSQLPKDRFSAERLKGVDSTLKIQPAKLEDSAVYLCASSLRGTTSTDTQYFGPGTRLTVL.

The chain links TRBV7-3 to TRBJ2-2, with 8 bases that match TRBD2. Per the germline V gene, CDR1 is SGHTA and CDR2 is FQGTGA. The CDR3 runs 16 residues. Trimming cost V 5 bases and J 6 bases; bases outside gene matches: 11. CDR3 residues: CASSLNIAGRAGELFF. The CDR3 nucleotides are TGTGCCAGCAGCCTAAATATAGCGGGGAGGGCCGGGGAGCTGTTTTTT.